This T cell receptor (beta chain) was profiled in a study of cytomegalovirus exposure and HLA in healthy donors. Vbeta (60) and Jbeta (13) primers were used in the PCR. Here immunoSEQ multiplex PCR was the method, and the copy in TCRdb shows in-frame clones only, minus some. The repertoire consists of a few hundred thousand clones, with about 70% occurring once and the leading ten covering 1.8%. V lost 0 bases, J lost 7 bases, and 12 bases lay in between. Germline V lookup: CDR1 LNHDA, CDR2 SQIVND (reference sequence). This CDR3 spans 14 amino acids. Sequenced: PBMCs. This clonotype was sampled from a woman aged 25 to 39 in good health and CMV-seronegative. The chain uses TRBV19 and TRBJ1-1; D possibly corresponds to TRBD1 (6 bases). The CDR3 reads CASSIDWTVNEAFF. CDR3 DNA: TGTGCCAGTAGTATAGACTGGACAGTGAATGAAGCTTTCTTT. Supplemented by reference TRBV19 and TRBJ1-1, the full variable domain reads DGGITQSPKYLFRKEGQNVTLSCEQNLNHDAMYWYRQDPGQGLRLIYYSQIVNDFQKGDIAEGYSVSREKKESFPLTVTSAQKNPTAFYLCASSIDWTVNEAFFGQGTRLTVV.